A single sample gave rise to the 20 T cell receptor beta chains below, sequenced in a study of cytomegalovirus exposure and HLA in healthy donors. A multiplex PCR was run with 60 Vbeta primers and 13 Jbeta primers. Sequencing used immunoSEQ multiplex PCR; TCRdb keeps in-frame clones, though not all of them. The repertoire table contains roughly 100,000 clones. The sample was PBMCs. These receptor sequences come from a man aged 45 to 65 in good health and CMV-seropositive.

The chain couples TRBV2 to TRBJ2-1; D might be TRBD1 (6 bases). Germline values: CDR1 SNHLY, CDR2 FYNNEI. The CDR3 is 16 residues long. Between the trimmed V and J ends, which lost 3 bases and 3 bases, there was a span of 15 bases. CDR3: CASSETGPTVYNEQFF. The CDR3 DNA sequence: TGTGCCAGCAGTGAGACAGGACCTACGGTCTACAATGAGCAGTTCTTC.

The chain recombines TRBV11-2 with TRBJ1-2; the match to TRBD1 covers 10 bases. The CDR3 consists of 16 residues. Germline CDR1 is SGHAT and CDR2 is FQNNGV. The J segment lost 7 bases and the V segment lost 3 bases, leaving 11 bases of the junction unmatched. Here the CDR3 DNA reads TGTGCCAGCAGCTTCTACCGGCGGGACAGGGGAACTGGCTACACCTTC. It translates to CASSFYRRDRGTGYTF.

J is TRBJ2-1 and V is TRBV9; 8 bases match TRBD1. J gave up 0 bases and V 7 bases, and 15 bases lay outside the gene matches. The germline V gene has CDR1 SGDLS and CDR2 YYNGEE. The CDR3 is 18 residues long. CDR3 loop: CASAKMGGQGSSYNEQFF. As DNA, the CDR3 is TGTGCCAGCGCCAAAATGGGTGGACAGGGTAGCTCCTACAATGAGCAGTTCTTC.

For the CDR3, the DNA is TGTGCCAGCAGCCAAGACCTGGGACAGCTTAATCAGCCCCAGCATTTT. This encodes CASSQDLGQLNQPQHF. J is TRBJ1-5 and V is TRBV4-2; 7 bases align to TRBD1. The CDR3 consists of 16 residues. Trimming removed 0 bases from V and 4 bases from J; junction bases left unmatched: 6. CDR1 LGHNA and CDR2 YNFKEQ come from the germline V gene.

CDR3 in DNA: TGTGCCAGCAGCCCTACCCAAGAGACCCAGTACTTC. It translates to CASSPTQETQYF. The chain couples TRBV11-3 to TRBJ2-5; D call uncertain. The V and J ends lost 5 bases and 1 base respectively, with 5 bases between them. The CDR3 is 12 amino acids. Germline lookup yields CDR1 SGHNT and CDR2 YENEEA. The variable domain in full, with the rest retrieved from reference TRBV11-3 and TRBJ2-5, is EAGVVQSPRYKIIEKKQPVAFWCNPISGHNTLYWYLQNLGQGPELLIRYENEEAVDDSQLPKDRFSAERLKGVDSTLKIQPAELGDSAVYLCASSPTQETQYFGPGTRLLVL.

The chain couples TRBV30 to TRBJ2-7; 12 positions agree with TRBD2. The CDR3 has 15 amino acids. Looked up from germline, CDR1 is GTSNPN and CDR2 is SVGIG (reference sequence). The ends lost 4 bases at V and 2 bases at J; junction bases unmatched: 6. Here the CDR3 reads CAWTGPSGRAYEQYF. CDR3 sequence (DNA): TGTGCCTGGACTGGGCCTAGCGGGAGGGCCTACGAGCAGTACTTC.

The V and J genes are TRBV4-3 and TRBJ1-5; TRBD1 might be the D (5 bases). The CDR3 is 15 amino acids. Trimming took 1 base from V and 3 from J, leaving 10 bases between them. Germline values: CDR1 LGHNA, CDR2 YSLEER. CDR3 coding DNA: TGCGCCAGCAGCCAAGGGCAGGGTAACAATCAGCCCCAGCATTTT. This encodes CASSQGQGNNQPQHF.

The chain joins TRBV30 to TRBJ1-1; 7 bases fit TRBD1. Germline CDR1 reads GTSNPN; CDR2 reads SVGIG (reference sequence). This CDR3 has 13 residues. Trimming removed 5 bases from V and 4 bases from J; junction bases left unmatched: 7. The CDR3 loop is CAWATGIGTEAFF. CDR3 nucleotide sequence: TGTGCCTGGGCGACAGGGATTGGCACTGAAGCTTTCTTT.

The chain recombines TRBV10-2 with TRBJ1-1; no clear D. The CDR3 spans 15 residues. Deletions cut 5 bases from V and 0 bases from J, with 13 bases between. The germline CDR1 and CDR2 sequences are WSHSY and SAAADI. CDR3 sequence reads: CASSTGSPVNTEAFF. The CDR3, as DNA: TGCGCCAGCAGTACCGGGTCACCTGTGAACACTGAAGCTTTCTTT.

This chain connects TRBV5-4 to TRBJ2-5; D may be TRBD2 (5 bases). The V gene lost 0 bases and the J gene lost 1 base, with 7 bases spanning the gap. Looked up from germline, CDR1 is SGHNT and CDR2 is YYREEE (reference sequence). CDR3 length: 14 residues. CDR3 in amino acids: CASSLAGGQETQYF. The CDR3 DNA sequence: TGTGCCAGCAGCTTGGCAGGAGGCCAAGAGACCCAGTACTTC.

The J gene is TRBJ2-1, the V gene TRBV20-1; D gene unclear. Between the trimmed V and J ends, which lost 4 bases and 7 bases, there was a span of 5 bases. The CDR3 consists of 10 residues. Germline V gives CDR1 DFQATT, CDR2 SNEGSKA (reference sequence). The DNA of the CDR3 is TGCAGTGCTACCTTAAATGAGCAGTTCTTC. This encodes CSATLNEQFF.

The chain employs TRBV7-8 and TRBJ2-1; possibly TRBD2 for D (6 bases). This CDR3 comprises 14 residues. With 3 bases removed from V and 6 bases from J, the gap between germline ends came to 12 bases. CDR1 is SGHVS and CDR2 is FQNEAQ in the germline V gene. The CDR3: CASSFLVGGNEQFF. The CDR3 DNA reads TGTGCCAGCAGCTTCCTGGTCGGGGGCAATGAGCAGTTCTTC.

The chain carries TRBV6-1 and TRBJ2-7; D is perhaps TRBD2 (6 bases). The germline V and J ends were trimmed by 2 bases and 7 bases, with 12 bases remaining between them. The CDR3 spans 13 residues. Germline loops: CDR1 MNHNS, CDR2 SASEGT. The CDR3 here is CASSESGLGEQYF. The CDR3 region has the DNA TGTGCCAGCAGTGAAAGCGGGCTGGGGGAGCAGTACTTC.

This chain uses TRBV27 with TRBJ1-1, with 7 bases fitting TRBD1. There are 13 residues in the CDR3. J gave up 5 bases and V 7 bases, and 7 bases lay outside the gene matches. Germline V gives CDR1 MNHEY, CDR2 SMNVEV (reference sequence). CDR3 sequence: CASNTRGDTEAFF. The CDR3 coding sequence is TGTGCCAGCAACACCAGGGGGGATACTGAAGCTTTCTTT.

The chain couples TRBV28 to TRBJ2-1, with 9 positions matching TRBD1. V shed 8 bases and J 8 bases; nucleotides not matched to a gene: 13. This CDR3 contains 15 residues. Germline V gene lookup returns CDR1 MDHEN and CDR2 SYDVKM. The CDR3 loop is CASWEGTGTFDEQFF. Here the CDR3 DNA reads TGTGCCAGCTGGGAAGGGACAGGGACGTTTGATGAGCAGTTCTTC.

The V call is TRBV7-9, the J call TRBJ1-1, with unresolved D. CDR1 is SEHNR and CDR2 is FQNEAQ in the germline V gene (reference sequence). V was cut by 6 bases and J by 0 bases, with 5 bases left in between. This CDR3 comprises 12 residues. The CDR3 loop is CASRYMNTEAFF. The CDR3, as DNA: TGTGCCAGCAGATACATGAACACTGAAGCTTTCTTT.

The rearrangement links TRBV12-5 to TRBJ2-7; 10 nucleotides agree with TRBD1. CDR1 and CDR2 (germline): LGHNT, FRNRAP. V was clipped by 5 bases and J by 5 bases; unmatched bases: 6. The CDR3 is 14 residues long. The CDR3 spells CASGPDRGRDEQYF. The DNA of the CDR3 is TGTGCTAGTGGTCCCGACAGGGGGCGGGACGAGCAGTACTTC.

V is TRBV2 and J is TRBJ2-2, with 10 bases identical to TRBD2. The CDR3 consists of 16 residues. Germline-derived CDR1 and CDR2 are SNHLY and FYNNEI. Losses at the gene ends were 7 bases for V and 1 base for J; bases not matched to a gene: 6. CDR3 in amino acids: CASKLAGIRNTGELFF. The DNA of the CDR3 is TGTGCCAGCAAACTAGCGGGAATTAGGAACACCGGGGAGCTGTTTTTT.

The chain links TRBV7-2 to TRBJ2-2; 12 positions agree with TRBD2. Germline lookup yields CDR1 SGHTA and CDR2 FQGNSA. There are 15 residues in the CDR3. The J segment lost 6 bases and the V segment lost 4 bases, leaving 3 bases of the junction unmatched. DNA for the CDR3: TGTGCCAGCAGCTCGACTAGCGGGAGTGCCGGGGAGCTGTTTTTT. Protein product: CASSSTSGSAGELFF.

This chain joins TRBV19 and TRBJ2-2, with a tentative D call TRBD2 (5 bases). The CDR3 has 15 residues. Germline CDR1 LNHDA, CDR2 SQIVND (reference sequence). Trimming stripped 0 bases from V and 5 bases from J, with 10 bases between. CDR3: CASSIEAGRTGELFF. CDR3 coding DNA: TGTGCCAGTAGTATAGAGGCGGGCAGGACCGGGGAGCTGTTTTTT.